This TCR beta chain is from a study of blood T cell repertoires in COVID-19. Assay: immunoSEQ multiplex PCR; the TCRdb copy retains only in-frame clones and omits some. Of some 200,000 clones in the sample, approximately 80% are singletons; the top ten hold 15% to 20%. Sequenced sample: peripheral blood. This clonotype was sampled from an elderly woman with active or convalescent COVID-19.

CDR3 nucleotide sequence: TGTGCCAGCAGCCCTCCCCCGGGTCGGGTGCAGTACTTC. As protein: CASSPPPGRVQYF. The chain couples TRBV7-8 to TRBJ2-7; D call uncertain. CDR3 length equals 13 residues. Per germline, CDR1 SGHVS and CDR2 FQNEAQ. Trimming removed 5 bases from V and 9 bases from J, with 17 bases in between.